The 30 T cell receptor beta chains below come from one sample, sequenced in a study of T cell responses to AZD1222 COVID-19 vaccine. Profiling relied on immunoSEQ multiplex PCR, and the TCRdb table lists in-frame clones only, not all of them. Altogether 45,000 or so clones are present, about 90% being singletons, with the ten largest covering roughly 35%. Sequenced here: peripheral blood, sampled 28 days after the second AZD1222 dose. The receptors shown here come from an adult who received the AZD1222 COVID-19 vaccine.

This chain connects TRBV7-9 to TRBJ2-3; D is unresolved. Germline V gene sequence: CDR1 SEHNR, CDR2 FQNEAQ (reference sequence). This CDR3 has 12 amino acids. V gave up 4 bases and J gave up 2 bases, with 4 bases separating them. DNA of the CDR3: TGTGCCAGCAGCTCCCCCACAGATACGCAGTATTTT. Its translation: CASSSPTDTQYF.

In its sample, this clone was seen once. The chain links TRBV5-6 to TRBJ1-2; 10 bases are shared with TRBD1. Per the germline V gene, CDR1 is SGHDT and CDR2 is YYEEEE. The junction had 5 bases not matched to a gene; V was cut back by 4 bases and J by 8 bases. The CDR3 totals 13 residues. The DNA of the CDR3 is TGTGCCAGCAGCCGGACAGGGGGTAGGGGCTACACCTTC. Translating it yields CASSRTGGRGYTF.

CDR3 sequence: CASSLVSSGAKNEQFF. CDR3 coding DNA: TGTGCCAGCAGCTTAGTAAGTAGCGGGGCAAAGAATGAGCAGTTCTTC. This chain joins TRBV7-2 and TRBJ2-1; 8 bases align to TRBD2. The CDR3 contains 16 residues. The germline V gene encodes CDR1 SGHTA and CDR2 FQGNSA. V was pared by 1 base and J by 7 bases, with 9 bases of the junction left unmatched. The full variable domain, completed using reference TRBV7-2 and TRBJ2-1, is GAGVSQSPSNKVTEKGKDVELRCDPISGHTALYWYRQSLGQGLEFLIYFQGNSAPDKSGLPSDRFSAERTGGSVSTLTIQRTQQEDSAVYLCASSLVSSGAKNEQFFGPGTRLTVL.

The V and J genes are TRBV7-9 and TRBJ1-2; D gene uncertain. The CDR3 has 12 amino acids. The germline V gene has CDR1 SEHNR and CDR2 FQNEAQ (reference sequence). Trimming cost V 5 bases and J 3 bases, with 7 bases left between them. CDR3 nucleotides: TGTGCCAGCAGCCCTGGGGACTATGGCTACACCTTC. Translation gives CASSPGDYGYTF.

The rearrangement uses TRBV12-3 or TRBV12-4 and TRBJ2-5; a possible D gene is TRBD1 (5 bases). This CDR3 comprises 11 residues. V lost 8 bases and J lost 6, with 10 bases in between. The CDR3 DNA reads as TGTGCCAGCTCCAGGGAACAGACCCAGTACTTC. Protein product: CASSREQTQYF.

This chain connects TRBV5-6 to TRBJ1-5; D ambiguous. The CDR3 runs 14 residues. Trimming shortened V by 4 bases and J by 0 bases, and 8 bases separated the two germline ends. The germline V gene has CDR1 SGHDT and CDR2 YYEEEE. CDR3 loop: CASSAELSNQPQHF. Written as DNA, the CDR3 is TGTGCCAGCAGCGCCGAACTTAGCAATCAGCCCCAGCATTTT.

The gene calls are TRBV14 and TRBJ1-6, with no clear D. This CDR3 comprises 14 residues. Germline V gene data show CDR1 as SGHDN and CDR2 as FVKESK. V was pared by 1 base and J by 5 bases, with 6 bases between. This chain's CDR3 is CASSQGSDNSPLHF. The CDR3 region has the DNA TGTGCCAGCAGCCAAGGGTCTGATAATTCACCCCTCCACTTT.

This chain links TRBV9 with TRBJ1-3; TRBD1 aligns across 7 bases. The germline V gene encodes CDR1 SGDLS and CDR2 YYNGEE. V lost 3 bases, J lost 0 bases, and 6 bases stayed unmatched. The CDR3 loop spans 16 amino acids. CDR3 sequence: CASSATGVSSGNTIYF. As DNA, the CDR3 is TGTGCCAGCAGCGCTACAGGGGTGAGCTCTGGAAACACCATATATTTT.

The chain is built from TRBV29-1 and TRBJ1-2; D might be TRBD1 (6 bases). Trimming took 6 bases from V and 10 from J, leaving 15 bases between them. CDR1 is SQVTM, CDR2 ANQGSEA, per germline. The CDR3 consists of 11 residues. The CDR3 DNA reads TGCAGCGTCGGATGGGGGCGCGACTACACCTTC. Encoded protein: CSVGWGRDYTF.

The chain employs TRBV5-4 and TRBJ2-1, with 8 bases that match TRBD2. The germline V gene encodes CDR1 SGHNT and CDR2 YYREEE (reference sequence). V shed 5 bases and J 6 bases; nucleotides not matched to a gene: 7. The CDR3 sequence is 14 residues long. The CDR3 DNA reads as TGTGCCAGCAGTCCCGGGGGGGTCCGCAATGAGCAGTTCTTC. It encodes CASSPGGVRNEQFF.

V usage is TRBV18 and J usage is TRBJ1-2; the D is unclear. This CDR3 comprises 12 residues. Germline V CDR1 and CDR2: KGHSH, LQKENI. The ends were cut back, 6 bases at V and 8 bases at J, with 13 bases in the middle. CDR3 nucleotide sequence: TGTGCCAGCTCCCCAAGTGTTGAGGGCTACACCTTC. As protein: CASSPSVEGYTF.

This clone was seen only a few times. The chain combines TRBV11-2 with TRBJ1-6; 7 nucleotides agree with TRBD1. Looked up from germline, CDR1 is SGHAT and CDR2 is FQNNGV. CDR3 length: 15 residues. V lost 5 bases, J lost 7 bases, and 8 bases stayed unmatched. CDR3 region: CASSPRQGQNSPLHF. The CDR3 bases are TGTGCCAGCAGCCCCCGACAGGGTCAGAATTCACCCCTCCACTTT.

The CDR3 reads CASSLASGQETQYF. The CDR3 DNA reads as TGTGCCAGCAGCTTGGCCTCGGGCCAAGAGACCCAGTACTTC. The chain couples TRBV5-5 to TRBJ2-5, with unresolved D. Deletions cut 0 bases from V and 1 base from J, with 7 bases between. This CDR3 contains 14 residues. The germline CDR1 and CDR2 sequences are SGHKS and YYEKEE (reference sequence).

V gene TRBV13 combines with J gene TRBJ2-1, with 16 bases identical to TRBD2. The length of the CDR3 is 17 residues. CDR1 and CDR2 from the germline V gene are PRHDT and FYEKMQ (reference sequence). The junction had 5 bases not matched to a gene; V was cut back by 4 bases and J by 5 bases. CDR3 nucleotides: TGTGCCAGCAGCTCCGGGACTAGCGGGGGGGTTGACAATGAGCAGTTCTTC. It is translated as CASSSGTSGGVDNEQFF.

The chain is built from TRBV19 and TRBJ1-6; D unresolved. Deletions cut 3 bases from V and 0 bases from J, with 6 bases between. Germline CDR1 reads LNHDA; CDR2 reads SQIVND (reference sequence). The CDR3 covers 15 residues. The CDR3 reads CASSIHSSYNSPLHF. The CDR3 coding sequence is TGTGCCAGTAGTATTCACAGCTCCTATAATTCACCCCTCCACTTT. The variable domain in full, completed from reference TRBV19 and TRBJ1-6, reads DGGITQSPKYLFRKEGQNVTLSCEQNLNHDAMYWYRQDPGQGLRLIYYSQIVNDFQKGDIAEGYSVSREKKESFPLTVTSAQKNPTAFYLCASSIHSSYNSPLHFGNGTRLTVT.

The genes are TRBV6-2 or TRBV6-3 and TRBJ2-1; 7 bases fit TRBD1. This CDR3 is built from 15 residues. Germline V gives CDR1 MNHEY, CDR2 SVGEGT. J was trimmed by 0 bases and V by 6 bases; bases with no gene match: 5. CDR3 nucleotide sequence: TGTGCCAGCAGCGGACAGGTCAGCTCCTACAATGAGCAGTTCTTC. Translation gives CASSGQVSSYNEQFF.

The chain uses TRBV6-2 or TRBV6-3 and TRBJ1-1; D not resolved. CDR1 and CDR2 from the germline V gene are MNHEY and SVGEGT. The CDR3 length is 13 residues. V lost 4 bases, J lost 1 base, and 7 bases lay in between. The CDR3 reads CASSLAENTEAFF. CDR3 sequence (DNA): TGTGCCAGCAGTTTAGCGGAGAACACTGAAGCTTTCTTT.

The V call is TRBV19, the J call TRBJ2-1, with D possibly matching TRBD2 (5 bases). The V end was cut by 6 bases, the J end by 4 bases, with 16 bases between. The germline gives CDR1 LNHDA, CDR2 SQIVND (reference sequence). CDR3 length equals 15 residues. CDR3 sequence: CASRTEGRSYNEQFF. CDR3 coding DNA: TGTGCCAGTAGGACTGAAGGGAGATCGTACAATGAGCAGTTCTTC.

CDR3 DNA: TGTGCCATCAGTGGCGCGGGAGCGGCCTACAATGAGCAGTTCTTC. Residues: CAISGAGAAYNEQFF. The chain employs TRBV10-3 and TRBJ2-1; 7 bases map to TRBD2. The CDR3 runs to 15 residues. Germline assignment: CDR1 ENHRY and CDR2 SYGVKD. With V trimmed by 4 bases and J by 2 bases, 5 bases remained unmatched.

The genes are TRBV30 and TRBJ1-2; D is possibly TRBD1 (6 bases). V lost 4 bases and J 1 base, leaving 13 bases between the germline ends. Germline CDR1 is GTSNPN and CDR2 is SVGIG (reference sequence). There are 14 residues in the CDR3. CDR3 amino acids: CAWILTGLNYGYTF. DNA for the CDR3: TGTGCCTGGATCCTAACAGGGCTTAACTATGGCTACACCTTC. The variable domain in full, completed from reference TRBV30 and TRBJ1-2, reads SQTIHQWPATLVQPVGSPLSLECTVEGTSNPNLYWYRQAAGRGLQLLFYSVGIGQISSEVPQNLSASRPQDRQFILSSKKLLLSDSGFYLCAWILTGLNYGYTFGSGTRLTVV.

On this clone: A read error may account for a junction end that differs from germline. The chain employs TRBV2 and TRBJ2-7; D is perhaps TRBD1 (6 bases). The CDR3 is made up of 13 amino acids. Germline CDR1 is SNHLY and CDR2 is FYNNEI. The CDR3 spells CARRQASSYEQYF. CDR3 DNA sequence: TGTGCCCGCAGACAGGCTAGCTCCTACGAGCAGTACTTC.

The gene calls are TRBV7-9 and TRBJ1-2; D is undetermined. The V and J ends lost 1 base and 8 bases respectively, with 14 bases between them. CDR3 length: 14 amino acids. The germline V gene has CDR1 SEHNR and CDR2 FQNEAQ (reference sequence). DNA for the CDR3: TGTGCCAGCAGCTTAGGGTTCGGGGTCTTCGGCTACACCTTC. Protein product: CASSLGFGVFGYTF. The whole variable domain, filled in from reference TRBV7-9 and TRBJ1-2, reads DTGVSQNPRHKITKRGQNVTFRCDPISEHNRLYWYRQTLGQGPEFLTYFQNEAQLEKSRLLSDRFSAERPKGSFSTLEIQRTEQGDSAMYLCASSLGFGVFGYTFGSGTRLTVV.

The table lists this clone with a few counts. The rearrangement joins TRBV6-5 to TRBJ1-1; 7 bases are shared with TRBD1. The CDR3 spans 13 residues. V lost 7 bases, J lost 3 bases, and 5 bases stayed unmatched. In germline, CDR1 is MNHEY, CDR2 SVGAGI. CDR3 sequence reads: CASIARGYTEAFF. CDR3 in DNA: TGTGCCAGCATCGCCAGGGGGTACACTGAAGCTTTCTTT.

This clone was seen only once. The chain couples TRBV4-2 to TRBJ2-1; TRBD2 is a possible D gene (5 bases). Trimming removed 8 bases from V and 0 bases from J, with 14 bases in between. The length of the CDR3 is 15 residues. In germline, CDR1 is LGHNA, CDR2 YNFKEQ. The CDR3 DNA sequence: TGTGCCAGCGGGCCGTCGGGGAGCTCCTACAATGAGCAGTTCTTC. Amino acid sequence: CASGPSGSSYNEQFF.

V and J are TRBV7-9 and TRBJ2-7; D remains ambiguous. V shed 0 bases and J shed 7 bases, with 13 bases lying between them. This CDR3 has 14 amino acids. Germline CDR1 and CDR2: SEHNR and FQNEAQ (reference sequence). CDR3 nucleotide sequence: TGTGCCAGCAGCTTAGCGGGCCTCCGTCGGGAGCAGTACTTC. This translates into CASSLAGLRREQYF.

V usage is TRBV6-5 and J usage is TRBJ1-2; D ambiguous. Looked up from germline, CDR1 is MNHEY and CDR2 is SVGAGI. Trimming stripped 6 bases from V and 5 bases from J, with 16 bases between. CDR3 length: 14 residues. The CDR3 bases are TGTGCCAGCAGCCCCATTTCTGGGCCTTATGGCTACACCTTC. Protein: CASSPISGPYGYTF.

The chain employs TRBV9 and TRBJ1-2; D gene uncertain. The V gene's germline CDR1 is SGDLS and CDR2 YYNGEE. The CDR3 is 14 amino acids. Trimming removed 4 bases at V and 5 bases at J, with 15 bases between. The CDR3 sequence is CASSLTATSYGYTF. Written as DNA, the CDR3 is TGTGCCAGCAGCTTGACGGCCACTAGTTATGGCTACACCTTC.

This clone was recorded once. In DNA, the CDR3 is TGCGCCAGCAGCTTGAGGGGGCTCTCTGGAAACACCATATATTTT. Residues: CASSLRGLSGNTIYF. The chain carries TRBV5-1 and TRBJ1-3; 7 positions match TRBD1. The CDR3 is 15 amino acids. Germline assignment: CDR1 SGHRS and CDR2 YFSETQ. V shed 1 base and J 0 bases; nucleotides not matched to a gene: 1. The whole variable domain, filled in from reference TRBV5-1 and TRBJ1-3, reads KAGVTQTPRYLIKTRGQQVTLSCSPISGHRSVSWYQQTPGQGLQFLFEYFSETQRNKGNFPGRFSGRQFSNSRSEMNVSTLELGDSALYLCASSLRGLSGNTIYFGEGSWLTVV.

This chain links TRBV7-6 with TRBJ2-5; TRBD2 agrees at 8 bases. Germline V gene data show CDR1 as SGHVS and CDR2 as FNYEAQ. The CDR3 has 16 amino acids. Trimming at V came to 1 base and at J to 0 bases, leaving 4 bases not matched to a gene. CDR3 in amino acids: CASSLDRGGYQETQYF. DNA of the CDR3: TGTGCCAGCAGCTTAGACCGGGGGGGATACCAAGAGACCCAGTACTTC. The variable domain in full, completed from reference TRBV7-6 and TRBJ2-5, reads GAGVSQSPRYKVTKRGQDVALRCDPISGHVSLYWYRQALGQGPEFLTYFNYEAQQDKSGLPNDRFSAERPEGSISTLTIQRTEQRDSAMYRCASSLDRGGYQETQYFGPGTRLLVL.

This clone showed up just a few times. The chain couples TRBV6-4 to TRBJ2-7, with D possibly matching TRBD2 (6 bases). The CDR3 length is 15 residues. V was cut by 7 bases and J by 2 bases, with 18 bases left in between. The germline V gene encodes CDR1 MRHNA and CDR2 SNTAGT. CDR3 sequence reads: CASTGGAGPPYEQYF. DNA of the CDR3: TGTGCCAGCACCGGGGGTGCGGGTCCTCCCTACGAGCAGTACTTC.